This record covers a single T cell receptor beta chain. What it recognizes is unknown. This sample was taken from a study of T cell responses to AZD1222 COVID-19 vaccine. On the study more broadly: Combined were second doses at about 4 or about 12 weeks. Study findings and constraints: Repertoire sampling occurred only after the peak T cell response.

V shed 4 bases and J shed 0 bases, with 5 bases lying between them. Germline CDR1 and CDR2: SNHLY and FYNNEI. This CDR3 spans 13 amino acids. Assay: immunoSEQ multiplex PCR; the TCRdb copy retains only in-frame clones and omits some. This sample has about 120,000 clones, with around 93% found just once. The rearrangement links TRBV2 to TRBJ2-3, with D possibly TRBD2 on 5 matching bases. The sequencing here drew on peripheral blood, taken on day 0 of AZD1222 vaccination. This receptor was taken from an adult in good health. CDR3 bases: TGTGCCAGCAGTGGGACTAGCACAGATACGCAGTATTTT. Amino acids: CASSGTSTDTQYF.